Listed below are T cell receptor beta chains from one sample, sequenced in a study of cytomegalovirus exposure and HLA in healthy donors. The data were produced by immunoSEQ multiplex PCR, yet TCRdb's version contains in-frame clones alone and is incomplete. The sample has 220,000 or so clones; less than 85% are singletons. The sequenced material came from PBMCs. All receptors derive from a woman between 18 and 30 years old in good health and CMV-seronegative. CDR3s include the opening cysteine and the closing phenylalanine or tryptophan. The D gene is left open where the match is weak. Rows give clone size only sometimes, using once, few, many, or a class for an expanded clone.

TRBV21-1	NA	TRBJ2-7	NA	CASKRGSAAISYEQYF	TGTGCCAGCAAGAGGGGGTCCGCGGCGATATCCTACGAGCAGTACTTC
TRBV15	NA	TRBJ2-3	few	CATSRVGSTDTQYF	TGTGCCACCAGCAGAGTTGGGAGCACAGATACGCAGTATTTT
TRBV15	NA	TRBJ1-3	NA	CATSRSGQIRGNTIYF	TGTGCCACCAGCAGAAGCGGACAGATACGCGGAAACACCATATATTTT
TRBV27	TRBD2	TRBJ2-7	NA	CASSPRGTSGRAHEQYF	TGTGCCAGCAGTCCTCGGGGGACTAGCGGGAGGGCCCACGAGCAGTACTTC
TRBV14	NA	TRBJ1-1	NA	CASSQVGSSQGIPEAFF	TGTGCCAGCAGCCAGGTGGGTTCTTCGCAGGGGATCCCTGAAGCTTTCTTT
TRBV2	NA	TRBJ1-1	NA	CTQTGLLMNTEAFF	TGTACACAAACAGGGCTGCTGATGAACACTGAAGCTTTCTTT
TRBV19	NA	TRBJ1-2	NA	CASELNYGYTF	TGTGCCAGTGAGCTTAACTATGGCTACACCTTC
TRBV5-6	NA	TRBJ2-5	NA	CASSLRGGQGETQYF	TGTGCCAGCAGCTTAAGAGGGGGTCAGGGAGAGACCCAGTACTTC
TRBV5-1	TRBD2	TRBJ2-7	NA	CASSPSGGNSYEQYF	TGCGCCAGCAGCCCTAGCGGGGGGAACTCCTACGAGCAGTACTTC
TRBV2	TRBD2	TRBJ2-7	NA	CASSELAVTYEQYF	TGTGCCAGCAGTGAGCTAGCGGTTACCTACGAGCAGTACTTC
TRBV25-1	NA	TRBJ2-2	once	CASSGLRELFF	TGTGCCAGCAGTGGCCTGAGGGAGCTGTTTTTT
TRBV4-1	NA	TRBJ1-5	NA	CASSQAGSTNNQPQHF	TGCGCCAGCAGCCAAGCAGGCAGCACTAACAATCAGCCCCAGCATTTT
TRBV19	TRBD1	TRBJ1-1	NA	CASSIGLGQGPEAFF	TGTGCCAGTAGTATAGGCCTGGGACAGGGACCTGAAGCTTTCTTT
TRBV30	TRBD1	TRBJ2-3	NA	CAWSAPQGDLPLSTDTQYF	TGTGCCTGGAGTGCCCCACAGGGGGATCTCCCTTTAAGCACAGATACGCAGTATTTT
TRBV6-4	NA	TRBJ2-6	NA	CASSDSSSGANVLTF	TGTGCCAGCAGTGACTCCAGCTCTGGGGCCAACGTCCTGACTTTC
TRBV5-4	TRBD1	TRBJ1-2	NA	CASSFDRVGYTF	TGTGCCAGCAGCTTCGACAGGGTTGGCTACACCTTC
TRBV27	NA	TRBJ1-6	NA	CASSFGLASPLHF	TGTGCCAGCAGTTTCGGGTTGGCGTCACCCCTCCACTTT
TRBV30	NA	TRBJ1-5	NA	CAWSRGGHQPQHF	TGTGCCTGGAGTAGAGGGGGGCATCAGCCCCAGCATTTT
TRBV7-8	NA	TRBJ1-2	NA	CASSFISVGGSGYTF	TGTGCCAGCAGCTTCATTAGTGTGGGTGGGTCTGGCTACACCTTC
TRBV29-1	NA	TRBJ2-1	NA	CSVEDGVSYNEQFF	TGCAGCGTTGAAGATGGAGTAAGCTACAATGAGCAGTTCTTC
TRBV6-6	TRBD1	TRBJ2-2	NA	CASQGVGAGELFF	TGTGCCAGTCAGGGGGTAGGAGCCGGGGAGCTGTTTTTT
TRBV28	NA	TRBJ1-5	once	CASSLTGGNQPQHF	TGTGCCAGCAGCCTCACCGGGGGCAATCAGCCCCAGCATTTT
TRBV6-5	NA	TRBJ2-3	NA	CASSTPQGRTDTQYF	TGTGCCAGCAGTACCCCACAGGGACGCACAGATACGCAGTATTTT
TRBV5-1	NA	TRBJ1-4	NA	CASSSSFQGANEKLFF	TGCGCCAGCAGTTCGTCTTTTCAGGGAGCTAATGAAAAACTGTTTTTT
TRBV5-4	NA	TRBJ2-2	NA	CASRGEQGETGELFF	TGTGCCAGCAGGGGGGAGCAGGGTGAAACCGGGGAGCTGTTTTTT
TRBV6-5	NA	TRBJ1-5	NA	CASSKGSGQPQHF	TGTGCCAGCAGTAAGGGATCGGGACAGCCCCAGCATTTT
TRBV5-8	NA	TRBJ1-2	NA	CASSLDGGGALTIGYGYTF	TGTGCCAGCAGCTTGGATGGAGGGGGGGCGCTTACCATTGGCTATGGCTACACCTTC
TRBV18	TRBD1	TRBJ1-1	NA	CASSQGATGGTEAFF	TGTGCCAGCTCACAGGGGGCCACAGGGGGTACTGAAGCTTTCTTT
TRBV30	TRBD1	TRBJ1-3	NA	CAWNPPLGTGSGNTIYF	TGTGCCTGGAACCCGCCGTTGGGGACAGGCTCTGGAAACACCATATATTTT
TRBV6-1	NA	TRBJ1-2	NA	CASSARSAAGYTF	TGTGCCAGCAGTGCGCGGTCGGCGGCTGGCTACACCTTC
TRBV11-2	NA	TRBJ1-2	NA	CASSSRGLNYGYTF	TGTGCCAGCAGCTCAAGAGGTTTGAACTATGGCTACACCTTC
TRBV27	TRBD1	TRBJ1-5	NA	CASNREGAFQPQHF	TGTGCCAGCAATCGGGAGGGGGCATTTCAGCCCCAGCATTTT
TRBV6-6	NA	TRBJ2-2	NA	CASSSPGTRDSGELFF	TGTGCCAGCAGTTCCCCCGGGACACGGGATTCCGGGGAGCTGTTTTTT
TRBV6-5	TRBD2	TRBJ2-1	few	CASRTSGNAEQFF	TGTGCCAGCAGGACTAGCGGGAACGCTGAGCAGTTCTTC
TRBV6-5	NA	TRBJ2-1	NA	CASSLGRYNEQFF	TGTGCCAGCAGCCTTGGACGGTACAATGAGCAGTTCTTC
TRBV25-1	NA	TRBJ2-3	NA	CASSALTDTQYF	TGTGCCAGCAGTGCCCTAACGGATACGCAGTATTTT
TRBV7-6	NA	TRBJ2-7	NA	CASSASGAYEQYF	TGTGCCAGCAGCGCCTCGGGAGCCTACGAGCAGTACTTC
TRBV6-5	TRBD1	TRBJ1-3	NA	CASSYGTGAGNTIYF	TGTGCCAGCAGTTACGGGACAGGCGCGGGAAACACCATATATTTT
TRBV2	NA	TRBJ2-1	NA	CASSDRVGYNEQFF	TGTGCCAGCAGTGACAGGGTGGGGTACAATGAGCAGTTCTTC
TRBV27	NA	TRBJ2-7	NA	CASSFGDPPVEQYF	TGTGCCAGCAGTTTCGGAGACCCCCCCGTCGAGCAGTACTTC
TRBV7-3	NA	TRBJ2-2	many	CASSSDTGELFF	TGTGCCAGCAGCTCCGACACCGGGGAGCTGTTTTTT
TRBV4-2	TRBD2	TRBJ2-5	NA	CASSRTSGGMQETQYF	TGTGCCAGCAGCCGCACTAGCGGGGGGATGCAAGAGACCCAGTACTTC
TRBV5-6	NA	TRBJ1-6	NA	CASSLPRGNSPLHF	TGTGCCAGCAGCTTGCCCAGGGGCAATTCACCCCTCCACTTT
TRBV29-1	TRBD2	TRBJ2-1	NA	CSVRLSGGAYNEQFF	TGCAGCGTCCGACTTAGCGGGGGGGCCTACAATGAGCAGTTCTTC
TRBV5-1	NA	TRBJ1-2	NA	CASSLDSGGAYGYTF	TGCGCCAGCAGCTTGGATTCTGGCGGAGCTTATGGCTACACCTTC
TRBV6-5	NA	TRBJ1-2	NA	CASNLWTEDGYTF	TGTGCCAGCAACCTTTGGACAGAAGATGGCTACACCTTC
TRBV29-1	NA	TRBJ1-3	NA	CSVVRDTIYF	TGCAGCGTTGTACGGGACACCATATATTTT
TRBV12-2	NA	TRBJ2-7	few	CARVSGGSLYEQYF	TGTGCAAGGGTGTCTGGCGGGAGTCTCTACGAGCAGTACTTC
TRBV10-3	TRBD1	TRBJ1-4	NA	CAIREGAGEKLFF	TGTGCCATCAGGGAGGGGGCTGGAGAAAAACTGTTTTTT
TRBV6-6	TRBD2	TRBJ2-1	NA	CASRVRRGGDEQFF	TGTGCCAGCAGAGTTAGGCGGGGGGGCGATGAGCAGTTCTTC
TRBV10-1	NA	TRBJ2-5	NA	CASSEARSGAKETQYF	TGCGCCAGCAGTGAGGCCAGGTCGGGGGCGAAAGAGACCCAGTACTTC
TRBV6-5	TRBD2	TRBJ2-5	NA	CATSGRNQETQYF	TGTGCAACCAGCGGGAGGAATCAAGAGACCCAGTACTTC
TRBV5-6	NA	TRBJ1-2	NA	CASSPTANYGYTF	TGTGCCAGCAGCCCTACGGCAAACTATGGCTACACCTTC
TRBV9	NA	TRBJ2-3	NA	CASSANLMLAQYF	TGTGCCAGCAGCGCCAACTTGATGTTGGCGCAGTATTTT
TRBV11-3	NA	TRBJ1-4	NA	CANGGEKLFF	TGTGCCAACGGGGGTGAAAAACTGTTTTTT